This T cell receptor (beta chain) appears in the sequencing data of a study of T cells in narcolepsy. General study findings and limits: Blood of same and different patients, but not healthy controls, reportedly held recurring autoreactive clonotypes. In some patient and control memory CD4+ samples, autoreactive clones were absent. Autoreactive HCRT-specific and TRIB2-specific clonotypes were marked in same-patient CSF-versus-blood CD4+ comparisons.

Points on this clone: What it binds is not known.

TCRdb keeps only in-frame clones here, not all; method: immunoSEQ multiplex PCR. There are over 10,000 clones in the sample; less than 90% occur only once, and about 1.8% lies in the top ten. V was trimmed by 0 bases and J by 1 base, leaving 11 bases between them. The germline gives CDR1 SGHTA, CDR2 FQGTGA. The length of the CDR3 is 16 residues. This chain uses TRBV7-3 with TRBJ2-3; D is possibly TRBD1 (6 bases). This TCR was recovered from a human donor with narcolepsy. The sequenced sample was CD45RA- memory CD4+ T cells from PBMCs. CDR3 loop: CASSLTITGRTDTQYF. In nucleotides, the CDR3 is TGTGCCAGCAGCTTAACGATCACAGGGCGCACAGATACGCAGTATTTT.